One sample yielded the 21 T cell receptor beta chains listed below, sequenced in a study of CD8 T cells in ankylosing spondylitis. MiXCR, run by TCRdb on the 5' RACE reads, gives a single entry per CDR3 protein. The sample includes around 130,000 distinct CDR3 sequences, about 13% of them seen just once. The sample was blood, either unsorted or a sorted T cell fraction (not recorded which). The receptor source for this set is a female donor with ankylosing spondylitis or in good health (not recorded which).

This clonotype was found many times. The chain uses TRBV5-1 and TRBJ2-1; 13 bases are shared with TRBD2. Looked up from germline, CDR1 is SGHRS and CDR2 is YFSETQ. The CDR3 contains 18 residues. Trimming took 3 bases from V and 4 from J; bases not matched to a gene: 10. CDR3 in DNA: TGCGCCAGCAGCTCTCCGACTAGCGGGAGGAACCTGTACAATGAGCAGTTCTTC. Translated, it gives CASSSPTSGRNLYNEQFF.

The J gene is TRBJ2-1, the V gene TRBV12-3 or TRBV12-4, with 8 bases that match TRBD1. With 1 base clipped from V and 6 bases from J, the junction kept 11 bases outside the gene matches. The CDR3 is 17 amino acids. CDR3 sequence reads: CASSLVNRGAAGNEQFF. DNA for the CDR3: TGTGCCAGCAGTTTAGTTAACAGGGGGGCCGCGGGCAATGAGCAGTTCTTC.

This clonotype was seen more than once but under ten times. The rearrangement links TRBV7-9 to TRBJ1-5; TRBD1 might be the D (6 bases). This CDR3 has 12 residues. Trimming removed 5 bases from V and 4 bases from J, with 6 bases in between. The germline V gene has CDR1 SEHNR and CDR2 FQNEAQ (reference sequence). For the CDR3, the DNA is TGTGCCAGCAGCCAGGGGAATCAGCCCCAGCATTTT. Translation gives CASSQGNQPQHF. Combining the CDR3 with reference TRBV7-9 and TRBJ1-5 gives the whole variable domain DTGVSQNPRHKITKRGQNVTFRCDPISEHNRLYWYRQTLGQGPEFLTYFQNEAQLEKSRLLSDRFSAERPKGSFSTLEIQRTEQGDSAMYLCASSQGNQPQHFGDGTRLSIL.

The chain joins TRBV27 to TRBJ1-1; D call uncertain. Germline V lookup: CDR1 MNHEY, CDR2 SMNVEV (reference sequence). This CDR3 is built from 12 residues. V lost 8 bases and J 9 bases, leaving 16 bases between the germline ends. The CDR3 DNA reads TGTGCCAGCGGGCTCCGACCAGGAAAAGCTTTCTTT. Amino acids: CASGLRPGKAFF.

This clonotype was picked up many times. V is TRBV5-1 and J is TRBJ2-1, with 8 positions matching TRBD1. This CDR3 is built from 15 residues. Germline V gene data show CDR1 as SGHRS and CDR2 as YFSETQ. Trimming at V came to 0 bases and at J to 6 bases, leaving 5 bases not matched to a gene. CDR3 DNA sequence: TGCGCCAGCAGCTTGGGGGACAGGCGACCCAATGAGCAGTTCTTC. Its protein is CASSLGDRRPNEQFF.

This clonotype was counted between two and nine times. This sequence joins TRBV2 and TRBJ2-7; 9 nucleotides agree with TRBD1. V was pared by 6 bases and J by 0 bases, with 3 bases of the junction left unmatched. This CDR3 spans 14 amino acids. The germline CDR1 and CDR2 sequences are SNHLY and FYNNEI. The CDR3 loop reads CASRATGGSYEQYF. The DNA of the CDR3 is TGTGCCAGCAGGGCGACAGGGGGCTCCTACGAGCAGTACTTC.

V gene TRBV5-1 combines with J gene TRBJ2-7, with 9 bases identical to TRBD1. The ends lost 4 bases at V and 2 bases at J; junction bases unmatched: 10. CDR1 SGHRS and CDR2 YFSETQ come from the germline V gene. The CDR3 length is 16 residues. CDR3 sequence: CASSGLPGQGAYEQYF. The CDR3 DNA reads TGCGCCAGCAGCGGATTGCCGGGACAGGGAGCCTACGAGCAGTACTTC.

This clonotype turned up a few times. The J gene is TRBJ2-2, the V gene TRBV12-3 or TRBV12-4; TRBD1 aligns across 7 bases. This CDR3 is built from 14 residues. J gave up 6 bases and V 2 bases, and 3 bases lay outside the gene matches. The CDR3 bases are TGTGCCAGCAGTTTATTCGGACAGGCCGGGGAGCTGTTTTTT. Translated, it gives CASSLFGQAGELFF.

This clonotype has at least ten counts. The chain has TRBV10-2 and TRBJ2-4; possible D gene TRBD2, 5 bases. Trimming took off 0 bases at V and 6 bases at J, with 12 bases between the two ends. The CDR3 is made up of 15 amino acids. CDR1 is WSHSY and CDR2 is SAAADI in the germline V gene. The CDR3 DNA follows: TGCGCCAGCAGTGAGTCGATAAAGGGAGTAAACATTCAGTACTTC. Protein: CASSESIKGVNIQYF.

This clonotype was observed a few times. V usage is TRBV12-3 or TRBV12-4 and J usage is TRBJ2-3; 14 bases fit TRBD2. With V trimmed by 5 bases and J by 4 bases, 5 bases remained unmatched. The CDR3 totals 16 residues. The CDR3 here is CASSRGLAGVADTQYF. Here the CDR3 DNA reads TGTGCCAGCAGTAGGGGACTAGCGGGGGTTGCAGATACGCAGTATTTT.

J is TRBJ1-1 and V is TRBV7-2; perhaps TRBD1 as D (5 bases). Trimming left V 4 bases short and J 3 bases short, with 9 bases between. The CDR3 covers 13 residues. Germline assignment: CDR1 SGHTA and CDR2 FQGNSA. CDR3 loop: CASSSGVHTEAFF. The DNA for the CDR3 is TGTGCCAGCAGCTCGGGGGTACACACTGAAGCTTTCTTT.

The gene calls are TRBV24-1 and TRBJ1-2, with D unresolved. Germline values: CDR1 KGHDR, CDR2 SFDVKD. The CDR3 runs to 13 residues. With 7 bases removed from V and 5 bases from J, the gap between germline ends came to 13 bases. The CDR3, as DNA: TGTGCCACCAGAGGCAGTGGTGAATATGGCTACACCTTC. This sequence encodes CATRGSGEYGYTF.

Comments on this clonotype: A read error may be the cause here, since a much bigger clone is one base away. The CDR3 nucleotides read TGCATCGTTGGTTACAGACAAGAGACCCAGTACTTC. Its protein is CIVGYRQETQYF. This chain connects TRBV29-1 to TRBJ2-5, with unresolved D. This CDR3 region has 12 residues. Germline assignment: CDR1 SQVTM and CDR2 ANQGSEA.

The chain uses TRBV20-1 and TRBJ2-2, with 7 bases fitting TRBD1. The CDR3 spans 15 residues. After removal of 6 bases from V and 2 bases from J, the junction contained 9 bases not matched to a gene. Germline V gives CDR1 DFQATT, CDR2 SNEGSKA (reference sequence). The DNA for the CDR3 is TGCAGTGCGACCAGAACAGGGGAAAACACCGGGGAGCTGTTTTTT. Amino acid sequence: CSATRTGENTGELFF.

This rearrangement joins TRBV2 to TRBJ1-2; a weak D match, TRBD1 (5 bases). Germline CDR1 and CDR2: SNHLY and FYNNEI. Trimming pared 6 bases from V and 4 bases from J, leaving 12 bases between. The length of the CDR3 is 13 residues. As DNA, the CDR3 is TGTGCCAGCAGGGGGGAGGGTACCTATGGCTACACCTTC. This codes for CASRGEGTYGYTF.

In this sample, this clonotype turned up a few times. CDR3 bases: TGTGCCAGCAGCAAGGGGACAGGGGCTCTCGGGGAGCTGTTTTTT. It codes for CASSKGTGALGELFF. V is TRBV7-8 and J is TRBJ2-2; 10 bases are a match to TRBD1. There are 15 residues in the CDR3. V was clipped by 5 bases and J by 7 bases; unmatched bases: 7. CDR1 and CDR2 (germline): SGHVS, FQNEAQ.

CDR3 DNA: TGCAGTGCTAGAGCTGGGACAGGGAGAAACGAGCAGTACTTC. As protein: CSARAGTGRNEQYF. V usage is TRBV20-1 and J usage is TRBJ2-7; 9 bases are shared with TRBD1. The CDR3 is 14 amino acids. Germline values: CDR1 DFQATT, CDR2 SNEGSKA (reference sequence). The ends lost 1 base at V and 5 bases at J; junction bases unmatched: 6.

The chain links TRBV23-1 to TRBJ2-2, with D possibly being TRBD2 (5 bases). TRBV23-1 is an ORF, with its function uncertain. Trimming pared 0 bases from V and 3 bases from J, leaving 11 bases between. This CDR3 contains 16 residues. The chain's CDR3 is CASSQSGGFYTGELFF. For the CDR3, the DNA is TGCGCCAGCAGTCAATCCGGAGGATTCTACACCGGGGAGCTGTTTTTT.

Many counts were recorded for this clonotype. The chain employs TRBV6-5 and TRBJ2-7; the match to TRBD1 covers 10 bases. The length of the CDR3 is 15 residues. The trim removed 2 bases at V and 4 bases at J, leaving 5 bases unmatched. Per germline, CDR1 MNHEY and CDR2 SVGAGI. CDR3 DNA: TGTGCCAGCAGTTACCGGGACAGGGGTTTATACGAGCAGTACTTC. Residues: CASSYRDRGLYEQYF.

Comments on this clonotype: A read error may be the cause here, since a much bigger clone is one base away. The rearrangement links TRBV6-2 or TRBV6-3 to TRBJ1-5; D possibly corresponds to TRBD1 (5 bases). CDR1 and CDR2 from the germline V gene are MNHEY and SVGEGT. The CDR3 runs 12 residues. The CDR3 nucleotides read TGTACCATCAGAAGGGGAAATCAGCCCCAGCATTTT. Its translation is CTIRRGNQPQHF.

The V call is TRBV3-1, the J call TRBJ2-1, with 7 positions matching TRBD2. V was clipped by 4 bases and J by 3 bases; unmatched bases: 6. The CDR3 contains 15 residues. Germline V CDR1 and CDR2: LGHDT, YNNKEL (reference sequence). As DNA, the CDR3 is TGTGCCAGCAGCCGGACGGCGGGGGACTACAATGAGCAGTTCTTC. It translates to CASSRTAGDYNEQFF.